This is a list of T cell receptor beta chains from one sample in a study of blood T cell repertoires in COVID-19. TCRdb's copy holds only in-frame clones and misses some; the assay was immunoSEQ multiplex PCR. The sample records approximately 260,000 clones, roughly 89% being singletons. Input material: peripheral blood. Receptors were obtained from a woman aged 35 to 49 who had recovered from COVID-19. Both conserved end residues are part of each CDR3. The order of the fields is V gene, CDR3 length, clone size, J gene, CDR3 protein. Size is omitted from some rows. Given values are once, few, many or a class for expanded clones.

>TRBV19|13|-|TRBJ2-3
CASSTYQRDTQYF
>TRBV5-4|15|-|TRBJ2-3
CASSRGLAGADTQYF
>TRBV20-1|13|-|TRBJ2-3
CSASPGLTDTQYF
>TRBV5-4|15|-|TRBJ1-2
CASSPPGTANYGYTF
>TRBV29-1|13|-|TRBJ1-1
CSAWTGGLPEAFF
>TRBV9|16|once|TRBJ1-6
CASSGTNRAGNSPLHF
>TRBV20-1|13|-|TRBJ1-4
CSASGTANEKLFF
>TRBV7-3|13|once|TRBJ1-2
CASSFGQGAGYTF
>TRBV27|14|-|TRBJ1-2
CASSFADRGFGYTF
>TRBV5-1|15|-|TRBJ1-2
CASTLGLGANYGYTF
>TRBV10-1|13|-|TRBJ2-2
CASGWTGGGELFF
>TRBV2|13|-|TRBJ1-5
CASRWGPNQPQHF
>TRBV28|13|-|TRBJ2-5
CASSLESPETQYF
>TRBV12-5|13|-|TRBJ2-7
CASVGSAGNEQYF
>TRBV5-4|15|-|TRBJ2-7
CASSSRTAGGDEQYF
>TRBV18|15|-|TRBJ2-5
CASSPPQGGGETQYF
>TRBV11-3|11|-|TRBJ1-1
CASSSDREAFF
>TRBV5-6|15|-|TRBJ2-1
CASSLGRGDTDEQFF
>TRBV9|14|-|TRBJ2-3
CASSGGLIPDTQYF
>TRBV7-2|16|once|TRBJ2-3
CASSLGPSGATDTQYF
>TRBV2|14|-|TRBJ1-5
CASSGRSGVGSQHF
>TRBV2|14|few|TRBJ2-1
CASSEVGHGNEQFF
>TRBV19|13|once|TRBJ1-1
CASSIFYGTEAFF
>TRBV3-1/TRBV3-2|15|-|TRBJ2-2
CASSQQGARTGELFF
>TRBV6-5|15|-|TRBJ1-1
CASSIQGVMNTEAFF
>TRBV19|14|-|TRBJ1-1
CASTQETQDTEAFF
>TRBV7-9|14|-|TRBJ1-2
CASSRGTGEYGYTF
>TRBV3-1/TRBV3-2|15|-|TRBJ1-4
CASSQDGTGNEKLFF
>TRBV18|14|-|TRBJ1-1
CASSPRDSLTEAFF
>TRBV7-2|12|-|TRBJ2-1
CASSYVAEAEFF
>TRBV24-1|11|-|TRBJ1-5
CAIGQGQPQHF
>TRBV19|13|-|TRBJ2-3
CASSIAAGGPQYF
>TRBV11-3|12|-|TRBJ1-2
CASSLDGSGYTF
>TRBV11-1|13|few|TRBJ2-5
CASRVLGEGTQYF
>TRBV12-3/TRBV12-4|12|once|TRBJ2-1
CASSLVLGEQFF
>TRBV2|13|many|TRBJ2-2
CASKRGNTGELFF
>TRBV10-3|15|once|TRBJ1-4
CAISLRTGPNEKLFF
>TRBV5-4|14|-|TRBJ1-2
CASSTGTGYYGYTF
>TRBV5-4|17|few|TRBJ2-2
CASSPRGTSGNTGELFF
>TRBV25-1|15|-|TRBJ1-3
CASRKGHPIGNTIYF
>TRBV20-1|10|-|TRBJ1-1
CSAERTGAGF
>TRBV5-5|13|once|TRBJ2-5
CASSRGGKETQYF
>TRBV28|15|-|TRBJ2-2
CASSFQTLNTGELFF
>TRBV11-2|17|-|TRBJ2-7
CASSLMVVGTGINEQYF